The present T cell receptor beta chain was sequenced within a study of shared clonotypes between healthy human individuals. Study-wide results and caveats: Relative to their counterparts shared across all four donors, non-shared clonotypes exhibited diminished generation probabilities.

Researchers ran the assay at a deep level. The protocol was immunoSEQ multiplex PCR, while the TCRdb copy is restricted to in-frame clones and leaves out a portion. This table has some 500,000 clones, roughly 95% appearing once. Adult Caucasians living in Nashville, Tennessee made up all of the donors. This clone appeared once. The antigen is undetermined. Germline V gene sequence: CDR1 SGHNT, CDR2 YYREEE (reference sequence). The germline V and J ends were trimmed by 2 bases and 9 bases, with 18 bases remaining between them. The length of the CDR3 is 15 residues. The chain links TRBV5-4 to TRBJ2-1; maybe TRBD1 (6 bases). The sequence was obtained from a woman aged 25 to 39 in good health. The sample comprised naive CD4+ T cells sorted from blood. The subset denotes: CD45RA+ positively selected. CDR3 region: CASSFGSGDVGEQFF. CDR3 in DNA: TGTGCCAGCAGCTTTGGGTCAGGGGACGTTGGTGAGCAGTTCTTC.